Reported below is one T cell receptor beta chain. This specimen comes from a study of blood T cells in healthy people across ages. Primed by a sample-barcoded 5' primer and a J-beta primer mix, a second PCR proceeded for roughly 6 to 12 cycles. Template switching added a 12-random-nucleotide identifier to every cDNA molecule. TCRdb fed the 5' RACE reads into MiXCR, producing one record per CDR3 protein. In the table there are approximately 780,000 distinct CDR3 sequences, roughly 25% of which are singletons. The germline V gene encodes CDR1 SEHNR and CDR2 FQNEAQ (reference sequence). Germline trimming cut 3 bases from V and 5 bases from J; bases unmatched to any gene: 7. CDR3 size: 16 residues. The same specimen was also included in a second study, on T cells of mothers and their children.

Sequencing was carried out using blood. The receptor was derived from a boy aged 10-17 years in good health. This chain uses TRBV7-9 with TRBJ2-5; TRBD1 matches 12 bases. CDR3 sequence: CASSFRDRGLKETQYF. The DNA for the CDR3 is TGTGCCAGCAGCTTCCGGGACAGGGGGCTTAAGGAGACCCAGTACTTC.